The TCR beta chain described here comes from a study of T cell responses to AZD1222 COVID-19 vaccine. For this clone: Within the sample, other DNA sequences also encode this same CDR3.

Germline V lookup: CDR1 MDHEN, CDR2 SYDVKM. This CDR3 region has 14 residues. J lost 1 base, V lost 4 bases, and 2 bases had no gene match. Profiled with immunoSEQ multiplex PCR; TCRdb holds only in-frame clones, not every one. The profile shows about 270,000 clones, almost 95% of them singletons. The sequenced sample was peripheral blood, obtained 28 days after the second AZD1222 dose. The TCR comes from an adult who received the AZD1222 COVID-19 vaccine. J is TRBJ1-1 and V is TRBV28, with 8 bases fitting TRBD1. This CDR3 is CASSSGQGNTEAFF. For the CDR3, the DNA is TGTGCCAGCAGTTCAGGACAGGGGAACACTGAAGCTTTCTTT.